This T cell receptor (beta chain) was sequenced during a study of cytomegalovirus exposure and HLA in healthy donors. PCR was performed using 60 Vbeta and 13 Jbeta primers. TCRdb's copy holds only in-frame clones and misses some; the assay was immunoSEQ multiplex PCR. The table shows about 160,000 clones, with roughly 84% occurring only once. Per germline, CDR1 SGHTA and CDR2 FQGNSA. CDR3 size: 14 residues. Trimming removed 4 bases at V and 6 bases at J, with 14 bases between. Findings and caveats of the study: In vitro experiments confirmed that a few CMV-associated chains were specific for CMV antigens.

Each of the donors was a healthy bone marrow donor. With respect to this clone: Its antigen is as yet unknown.

The rearrangement uses TRBV7-2 and TRBJ2-3; D might be TRBD2 (5 bases). The TCR was taken from a boy between 2 and 15 years old in good health and CMV-seronegative. Sequenced: PBMCs. The CDR3 DNA reads TGTGCCAGCAGCTCCCTCCCTAGGAGGGATACGCAGTATTTT. Translated, it gives CASSSLPRRDTQYF.